In this sample, the clone carrying this TCR beta chain turned up once. The data belong to a study of blood T cell repertoires in COVID-19. About the study: Italy, Spain and the United States were the sources of the convalescent and acute COVID-19 samples. From T cells, B-cell-depleted T cells, or PBMCs came the material, which was cDNA or gDNA.

Original data processing: The authors estimated nucleated cell counts from reference gene primer amplification. Some clones are missing from TCRdb's copy, which holds only in-frame ones; the method was immunoSEQ multiplex PCR. Clonal size and the V and J genes are those of that table, whereas D and trimming came from the DNA. The sample has approximately 98,000 clones, 75% to 85% seen once. The germline gives CDR1 SGHTA, CDR2 FQGNSA. The CDR3 covers 16 residues. J lost 1 base, V lost 5 bases, and 9 bases had no gene match. This chain joins TRBV7-2 and TRBJ2-3; 7 nucleotides line up with TRBD2. The sample was peripheral blood. This TCR was recovered from a man between 60 and 75 years old with acute or convalescent COVID-19. DNA for the CDR3: TGTGCCAGCAGCCCCGGGACTACCCTCGGCACAGATACGCAGTATTTT. This sequence encodes CASSPGTTLGTDTQYF.